This T cell receptor (beta chain) originates from a study of radiation and T cells in renal cell carcinoma. Trimming removed 0 bases from V and 2 bases from J, with 10 bases in between. CDR1 LNHNV and CDR2 YYDKDF come from the germline V gene (reference sequence). The CDR3 sequence is 15 residues long. Time point of the sample: blood 4 weeks post-SBRT, at nephrectomy. Described treatment: 15 Gy SBRT to primary tumor, nephrectomy 4 weeks later. The patient's renal cell carcinoma had clear cell pathology. Sequenced by immunoSEQ multiplex PCR; TCRdb stores in-frame clones only, minus some. The sample lists about 62,000 clones; roughly 80% were seen once.

The sample in question was blood, obtained from a patient whose treatment included radiotherapy and nephrectomy. This sequence originates from a man aged 55 to 70 with renal cell carcinoma. The V and J genes are TRBV15 and TRBJ2-5; D perhaps matches TRBD2 (5 bases). CDR3 amino acids: CATSRDRGSQETQYF. In nucleotides, the CDR3 is TGTGCCACCAGCAGAGATCGGGGATCTCAAGAGACCCAGTACTTC.